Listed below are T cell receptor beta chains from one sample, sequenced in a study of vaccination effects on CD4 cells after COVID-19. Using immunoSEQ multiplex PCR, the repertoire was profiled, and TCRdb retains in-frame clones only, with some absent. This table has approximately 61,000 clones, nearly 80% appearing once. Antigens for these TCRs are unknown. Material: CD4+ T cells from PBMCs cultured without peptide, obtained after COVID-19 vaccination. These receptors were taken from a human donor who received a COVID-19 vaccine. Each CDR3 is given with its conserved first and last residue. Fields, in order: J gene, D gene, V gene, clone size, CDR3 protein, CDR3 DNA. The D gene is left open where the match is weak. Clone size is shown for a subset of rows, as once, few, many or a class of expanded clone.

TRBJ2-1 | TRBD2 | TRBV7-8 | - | CASSLIGLGNYNEQFF | TGTGCCAGCAGCTTAATCGGACTAGGCAACTACAATGAGCAGTTCTTC
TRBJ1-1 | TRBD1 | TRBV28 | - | CASSFSGGTGAAFF | TGTGCCAGCAGTTTCTCTGGGGGTACAGGGGCGGCTTTCTTT
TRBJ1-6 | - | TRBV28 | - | CASTDRGTLHF | TGTGCCAGCACCGACCGGGGTACCCTCCACTTT
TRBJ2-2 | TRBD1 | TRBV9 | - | CASSGGQGTGELFF | TGTGCCAGCAGCGGGGGACAGGGGACCGGGGAGCTGTTTTTT
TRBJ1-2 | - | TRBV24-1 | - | CATPGTNGYTF | TGTGCCACCCCCGGGACGAATGGCTACACCTTC
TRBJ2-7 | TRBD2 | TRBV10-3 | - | CATQRAGGAEQYF | TGTGCCACACAAAGAGCGGGAGGGGCTGAGCAGTACTTC
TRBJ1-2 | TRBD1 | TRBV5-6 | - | CASSLELRGQSGYTF | TGTGCCAGCAGCTTGGAGCTCAGGGGGCAATCTGGCTACACCTTC
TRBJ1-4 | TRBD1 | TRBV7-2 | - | CASSPRQGANEKLFF | TGTGCCAGCAGCCCCCGACAGGGGGCGAATGAAAAACTGTTTTTT
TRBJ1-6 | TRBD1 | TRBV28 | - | CASSFTGTGGINSPLHF | TGTGCCAGCAGTTTCACCGGGACAGGGGGAATTAATTCACCCCTCCACTTT
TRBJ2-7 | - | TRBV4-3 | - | CASSQDYRRDEQYF | TGCGCCAGCAGCCAAGACTATCGACGCGACGAGCAGTACTTC
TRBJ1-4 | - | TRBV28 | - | CASRRSGTRSEKLFF | TGTGCCAGCAGACGATCCGGGACGCGTAGTGAAAAACTGTTTTTT
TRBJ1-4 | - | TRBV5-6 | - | CASSFQGATNEKLFF | TGTGCCAGCAGCTTTCAGGGTGCAACTAATGAAAAACTGTTTTTT
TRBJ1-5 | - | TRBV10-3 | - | CAIRAGDREPQHF | TGTGCCATCAGGGCGGGGGACCGGGAGCCCCAGCATTTT
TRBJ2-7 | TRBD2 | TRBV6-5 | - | CASSGLVAGSEQYF | TGTGCCAGCAGCGGACTAGTGGCAGGATCCGAGCAGTACTTC
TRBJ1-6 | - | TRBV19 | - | CASSGEGTHNSPLHF | TGTGCCAGTAGCGGGGAGGGCACGCATAATTCACCCCTCCACTTT
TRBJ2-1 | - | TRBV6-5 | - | CASSWRPNFEQFF | TGTGCCAGCAGTTGGAGACCCAACTTTGAGCAGTTCTTC
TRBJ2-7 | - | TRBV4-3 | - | CASSQASDPTYEQYF | TGCGCCAGCAGCCAAGCGTCGGACCCCACCTACGAGCAGTACTTC
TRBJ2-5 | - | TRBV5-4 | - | CASSLDRRLIRYQETQYF | TGTGCCAGCAGCTTGGACAGGAGACTTATTAGATACCAAGAGACCCAGTACTTC
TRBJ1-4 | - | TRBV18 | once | CASSPKLATNEKLFF | TGTGCCAGCTCCCCGAAACTGGCAACTAATGAAAAACTGTTTTTT
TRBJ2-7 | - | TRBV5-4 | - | CASSPSTGYEQYF | TGTGCCAGCAGCCCCAGTACGGGCTACGAGCAGTACTTC
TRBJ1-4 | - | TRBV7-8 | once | CASSKVSGTNEKLFF | TGTGCCAGCAGCAAGGTTTCGGGAACTAATGAAAAACTGTTTTTT
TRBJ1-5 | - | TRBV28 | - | CASSFVLGQGMGSNQPQHF | TGTGCCAGCAGTTTCGTTTTAGGGCAGGGAATGGGGAGCAATCAGCCCCAGCATTTT
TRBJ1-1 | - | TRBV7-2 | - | CASSPRADTEAFF | TGTGCCAGCAGCCCCCGGGCGGACACTGAAGCTTTCTTT
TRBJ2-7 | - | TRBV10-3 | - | CAISEGQEYEQYF | TGTGCCATCAGTGAAGGGCAGGAGTACGAGCAGTACTTC
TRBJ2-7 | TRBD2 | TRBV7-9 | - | CASSLDPAGGREQYF | TGTGCCAGCAGCTTAGATCCAGCGGGAGGGCGCGAGCAGTACTTC
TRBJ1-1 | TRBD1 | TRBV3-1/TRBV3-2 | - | CASSYATGGNTEAFF | TGTGCCAGCAGCTATGCTACAGGGGGCAACACTGAAGCTTTCTTT
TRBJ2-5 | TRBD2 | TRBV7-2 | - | CASSTTGTSGQETQYF | TGTGCCAGCAGCACAACCGGGACTAGCGGACAAGAGACCCAGTACTTC
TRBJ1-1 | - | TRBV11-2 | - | CASSLRENTEAFF | TGTGCCAGCAGCTTACGGGAGAACACTGAAGCTTTCTTT
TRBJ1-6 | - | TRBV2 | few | CASNQQGGVAPLHF | TGTGCCAGCAACCAACAGGGCGGTGTAGCGCCCCTCCACTTT
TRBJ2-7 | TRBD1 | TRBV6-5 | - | CASSRDRSSYEQYF | TGTGCCAGCAGCCGGGACAGGTCCTCTTACGAGCAGTACTTC
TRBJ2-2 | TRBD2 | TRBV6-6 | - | CASSLNAGGIGELFF | TGTGCCAGCAGTCTAAACGCGGGAGGGATCGGGGAGCTGTTTTTT
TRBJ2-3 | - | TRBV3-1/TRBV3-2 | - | CASSQVAGRVITDTQYF | TGTGCCAGCAGCCAGGTGGCGGGAAGGGTTATCACAGATACGCAGTATTTT
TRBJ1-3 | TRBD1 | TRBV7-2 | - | CASSSLLQGRGNTIYF | TGTGCCAGCAGCTCCCTTCTACAGGGGCGCGGAAACACCATATATTTT
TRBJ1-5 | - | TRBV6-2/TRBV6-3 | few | CASSRTFQPQHF | TGTGCCAGCAGCCGAACATTTCAGCCCCAGCATTTT
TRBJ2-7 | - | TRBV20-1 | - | CSASRWEAHEQYF | TGCAGTGCTAGTAGGTGGGAGGCCCACGAGCAGTACTTC
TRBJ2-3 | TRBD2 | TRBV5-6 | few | CASSNPTSGGDTDTQYF | TGTGCCAGCAGTAACCCTACTAGCGGGGGAGACACAGATACGCAGTATTTT
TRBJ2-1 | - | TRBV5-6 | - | CASSTTGSRNNEQFF | TGTGCCAGCAGCACAACAGGGTCCCGAAACAATGAGCAGTTCTTC
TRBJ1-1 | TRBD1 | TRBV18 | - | CASSPSQGVIDEAFF | TGTGCCAGCTCACCATCACAGGGGGTAATAGATGAAGCTTTCTTT